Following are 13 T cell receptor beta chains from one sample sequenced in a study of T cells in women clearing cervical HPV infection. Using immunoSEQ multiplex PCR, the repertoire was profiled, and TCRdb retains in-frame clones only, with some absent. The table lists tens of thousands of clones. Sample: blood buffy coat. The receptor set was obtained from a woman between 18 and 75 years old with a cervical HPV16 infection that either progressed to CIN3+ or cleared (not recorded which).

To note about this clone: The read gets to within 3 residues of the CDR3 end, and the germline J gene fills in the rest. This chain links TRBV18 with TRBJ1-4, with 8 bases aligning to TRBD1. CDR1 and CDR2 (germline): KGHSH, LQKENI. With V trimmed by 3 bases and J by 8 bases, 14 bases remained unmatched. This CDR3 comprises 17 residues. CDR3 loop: CASSPTPVQGDDEKLFF. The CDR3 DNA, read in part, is TGTGCCAGCTCACCCACCCCCGTACAGGGGGATGACGAAAAA.

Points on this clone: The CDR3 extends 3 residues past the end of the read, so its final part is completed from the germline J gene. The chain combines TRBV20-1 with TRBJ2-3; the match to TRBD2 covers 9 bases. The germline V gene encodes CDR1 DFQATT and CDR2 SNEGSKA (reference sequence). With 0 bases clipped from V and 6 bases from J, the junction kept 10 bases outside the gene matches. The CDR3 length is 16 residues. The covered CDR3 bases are TGCAGTGCTAGAGATGCGCTAGCGGGGACCAGGGATACG. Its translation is CSARDALAGTRDT. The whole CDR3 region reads CSARDALAGTRDTQYF.

The CDR3 bases that were read are TGTGCCAGCTCACCGACGTCTTTTGCGGGAGGGCGGGAGACC. It specifies CASSPTSFAGGRET. The full CDR3 sequence reads CASSPTSFAGGRETQYF. The chain is built from TRBV18 and TRBJ2-5; TRBD2 matches 9 bases. The read stops 3 residues short of the end of the CDR3; the missing end is completed from the germline J gene. The CDR3 sequence is 17 residues long. Germline CDR1 KGHSH, CDR2 LQKENI. After removal of 3 bases from V and 5 bases from J, the junction contained 13 bases not matched to a gene.

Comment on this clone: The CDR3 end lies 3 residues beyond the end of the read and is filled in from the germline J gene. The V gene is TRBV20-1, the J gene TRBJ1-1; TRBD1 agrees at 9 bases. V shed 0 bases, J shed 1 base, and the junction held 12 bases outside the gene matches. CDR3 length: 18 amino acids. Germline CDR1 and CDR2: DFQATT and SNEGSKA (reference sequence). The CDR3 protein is CSARDLRTGAGGNTEAFF. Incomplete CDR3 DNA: TGCAGTGCTAGAGATCTCCGGACAGGGGCGGGGGGGAACACTGAA.

CDR3 sequence reads: CASSQDVGRTDTQYF. The sequenced CDR3 bases are TGCGCCAGCAGCCAAGATGTAGGGCGCACAGATACG. The chain carries TRBV4-1 and TRBJ2-3; the D is unclear. The read is 3 residues too short to cover the CDR3 end, so that end is filled in from the germline J gene. This CDR3 is 15 amino acids long. Germline loops: CDR1 MGHRA, CDR2 YSYEKL. Trimming took off 0 bases at V and 1 base at J, with 8 bases between the two ends.

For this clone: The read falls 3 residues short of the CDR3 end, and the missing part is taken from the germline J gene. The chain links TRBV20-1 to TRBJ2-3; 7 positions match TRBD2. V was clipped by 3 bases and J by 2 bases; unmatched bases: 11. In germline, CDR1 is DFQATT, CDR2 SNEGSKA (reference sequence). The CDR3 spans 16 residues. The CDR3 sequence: CSASSPNGGITDTQYF. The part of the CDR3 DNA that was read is TGCAGTGCTAGTAGCCCCAACGGGGGGATCACAGATACG.

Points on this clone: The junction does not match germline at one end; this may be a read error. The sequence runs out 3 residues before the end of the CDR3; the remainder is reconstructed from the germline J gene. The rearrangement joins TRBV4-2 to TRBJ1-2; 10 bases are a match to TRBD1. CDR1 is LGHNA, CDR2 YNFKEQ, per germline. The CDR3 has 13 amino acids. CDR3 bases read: TGCGCCAGCAGCCAGGACAGGGGGAATGGC. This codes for CASSQDRGNG. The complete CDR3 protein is CASSQDRGNGYTF.

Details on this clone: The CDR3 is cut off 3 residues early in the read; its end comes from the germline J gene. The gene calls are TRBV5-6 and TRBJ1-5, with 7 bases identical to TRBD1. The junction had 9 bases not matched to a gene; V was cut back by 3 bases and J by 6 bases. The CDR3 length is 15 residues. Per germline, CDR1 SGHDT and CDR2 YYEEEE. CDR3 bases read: TGTGCCAGCAGCTGGCAGGGGGTCGGAGGTCAGCCC. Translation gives CASSWQGVGGQP. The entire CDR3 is CASSWQGVGGQPQHF.

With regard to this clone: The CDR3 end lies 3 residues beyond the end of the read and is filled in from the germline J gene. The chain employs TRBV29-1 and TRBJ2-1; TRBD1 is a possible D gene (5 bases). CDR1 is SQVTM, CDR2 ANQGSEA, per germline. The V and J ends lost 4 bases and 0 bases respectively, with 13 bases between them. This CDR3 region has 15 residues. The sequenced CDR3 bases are TGCAGCGTTGTGTTTAGGGGTAGCTCCTACAATGAG. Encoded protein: CSVVFRGSSYNE. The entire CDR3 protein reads CSVVFRGSSYNEQFF.

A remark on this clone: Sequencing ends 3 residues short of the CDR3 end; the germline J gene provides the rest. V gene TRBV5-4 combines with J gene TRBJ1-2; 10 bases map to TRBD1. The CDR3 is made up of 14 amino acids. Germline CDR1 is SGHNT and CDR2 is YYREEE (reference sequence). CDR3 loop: CASSLADRGRDYTF. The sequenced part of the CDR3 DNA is TGTGCCAGCAGCTTGGCCGACAGGGGGCGCGAC.

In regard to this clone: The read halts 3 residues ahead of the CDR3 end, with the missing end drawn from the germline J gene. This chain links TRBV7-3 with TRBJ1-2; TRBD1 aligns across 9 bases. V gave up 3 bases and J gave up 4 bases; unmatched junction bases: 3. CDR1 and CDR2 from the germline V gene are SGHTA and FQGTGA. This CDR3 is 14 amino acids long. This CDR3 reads CASSFGTGIYGYTF. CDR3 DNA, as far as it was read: TGTGCCAGCAGCTTCGGGACAGGGATCTATGGC. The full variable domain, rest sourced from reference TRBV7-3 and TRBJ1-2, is GAGVSQTPSNKVTEKGKYVELRCDPISGHTALYWYRQSLGQGPEFLIYFQGTGAADDSGLPNDRFFAVRPEGSVSTLKIQRTERGDSAVYLCASSFGTGIYGYTFGSGTRLTVV.

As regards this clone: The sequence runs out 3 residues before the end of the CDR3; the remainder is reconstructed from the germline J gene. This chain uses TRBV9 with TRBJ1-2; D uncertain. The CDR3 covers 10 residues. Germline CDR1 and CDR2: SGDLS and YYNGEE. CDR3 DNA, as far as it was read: TGTGCCAGCAGCCCGGGGGGC. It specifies CASSPGG. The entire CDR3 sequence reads CASSPGGYTF. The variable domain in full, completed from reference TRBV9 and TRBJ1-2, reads DSGVTQTPKHLITATGQRVTLRCSPRSGDLSVYWYQQSLDQGLQFLIQYYNGEERAKGNILERFSAQQFPDLHSELNLSSLELGDSALYFCASSPGGYTFGSGTRLTVV.

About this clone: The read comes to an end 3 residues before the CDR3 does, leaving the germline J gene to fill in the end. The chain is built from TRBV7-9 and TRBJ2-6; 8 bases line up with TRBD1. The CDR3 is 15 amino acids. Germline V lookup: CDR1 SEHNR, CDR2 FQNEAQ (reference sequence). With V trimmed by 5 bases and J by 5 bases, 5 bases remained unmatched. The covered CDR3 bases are TGTGCCAGCAGCCAGGGACAGGATCGGGCCAACGTC. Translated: CASSQGQDRANV. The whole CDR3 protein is CASSQGQDRANVLTF.